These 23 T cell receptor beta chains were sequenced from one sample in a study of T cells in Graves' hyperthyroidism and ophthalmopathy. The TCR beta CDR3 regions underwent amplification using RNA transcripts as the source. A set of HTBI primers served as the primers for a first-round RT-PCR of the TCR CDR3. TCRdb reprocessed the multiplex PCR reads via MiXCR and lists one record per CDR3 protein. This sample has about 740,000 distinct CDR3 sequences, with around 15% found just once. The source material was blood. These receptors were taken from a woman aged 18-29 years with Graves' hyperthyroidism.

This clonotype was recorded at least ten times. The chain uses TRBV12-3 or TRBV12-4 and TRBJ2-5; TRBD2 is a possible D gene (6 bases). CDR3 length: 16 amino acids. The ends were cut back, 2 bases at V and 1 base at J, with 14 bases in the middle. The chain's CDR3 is CASSLTGLAAQETQYF. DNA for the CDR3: TGTGCCAGCAGTTTAACCGGATTAGCGGCCCAAGAGACCCAGTACTTC.

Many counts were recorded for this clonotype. The CDR3 spells CASSQGPGGPVEAFF. CDR3 coding DNA: TGTGCCAGCTCCCAAGGGCCTGGGGGACCCGTTGAAGCTTTCTTT. The V and J genes are TRBV18 and TRBJ1-1; TRBD1 is a possible D gene (5 bases). From germline, CDR1 is KGHSH and CDR2 LQKENI. V was cut by 6 bases and J by 7 bases, with 21 bases left in between. The CDR3 has 15 amino acids.

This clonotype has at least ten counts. The CDR3 region is CASTLGSEEYEQYF. The DNA for the CDR3 is TGTGCCAGCACCCTAGGAAGCGAGGAATACGAGCAGTACTTC. V is TRBV7-2 and J is TRBJ2-7; D is undetermined. The CDR3 is 14 amino acids. V lost 7 bases to trimming and J lost 4 bases, with 17 bases between them. Germline CDR1 SGHTA, CDR2 FQGNSA.

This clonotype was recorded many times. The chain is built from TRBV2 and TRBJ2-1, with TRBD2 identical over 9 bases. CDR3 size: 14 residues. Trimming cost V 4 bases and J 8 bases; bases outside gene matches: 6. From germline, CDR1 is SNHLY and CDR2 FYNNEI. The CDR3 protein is CASSGLAAVDEQFF. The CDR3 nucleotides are TGTGCCAGCAGTGGACTAGCGGCAGTCGATGAGCAGTTCTTC.

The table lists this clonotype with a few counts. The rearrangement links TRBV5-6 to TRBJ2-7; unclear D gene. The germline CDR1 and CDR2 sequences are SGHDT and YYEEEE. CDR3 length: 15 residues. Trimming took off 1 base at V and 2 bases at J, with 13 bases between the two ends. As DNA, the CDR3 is TGTGCCAGCAGCTTGTATTTGGTCGATGCCTACGAGCAGTACTTC. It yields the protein CASSLYLVDAYEQYF.

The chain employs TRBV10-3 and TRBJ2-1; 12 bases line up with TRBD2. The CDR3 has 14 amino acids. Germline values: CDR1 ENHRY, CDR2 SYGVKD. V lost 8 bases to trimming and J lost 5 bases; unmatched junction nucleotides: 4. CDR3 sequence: CAIGLAGGNNEQFF. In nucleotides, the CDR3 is TGTGCCATCGGCCTAGCGGGAGGGAACAATGAGCAGTTCTTC.

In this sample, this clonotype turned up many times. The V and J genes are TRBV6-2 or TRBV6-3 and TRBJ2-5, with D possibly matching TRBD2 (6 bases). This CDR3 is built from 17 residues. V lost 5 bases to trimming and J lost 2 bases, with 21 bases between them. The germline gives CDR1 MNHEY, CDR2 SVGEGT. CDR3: CASSTPFTRGGQETQYF. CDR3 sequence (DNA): TGTGCCAGCAGTACCCCCTTCACTAGAGGAGGGCAAGAGACCCAGTACTTC.

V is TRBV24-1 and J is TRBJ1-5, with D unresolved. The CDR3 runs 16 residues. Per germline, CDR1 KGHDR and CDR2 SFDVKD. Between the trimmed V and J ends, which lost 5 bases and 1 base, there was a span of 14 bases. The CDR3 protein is CATSGSAAVSNQPQHF. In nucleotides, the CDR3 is TGTGCCACCAGTGGTTCGGCGGCGGTAAGCAATCAGCCCCAGCATTTT.

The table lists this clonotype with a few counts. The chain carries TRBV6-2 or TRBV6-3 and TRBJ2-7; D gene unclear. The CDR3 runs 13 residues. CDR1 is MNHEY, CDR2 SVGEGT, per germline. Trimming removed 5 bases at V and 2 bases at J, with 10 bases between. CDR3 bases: TGTGCCAGCAGTGTCCGACTTGCCTACGAGCAGTACTTC. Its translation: CASSVRLAYEQYF.

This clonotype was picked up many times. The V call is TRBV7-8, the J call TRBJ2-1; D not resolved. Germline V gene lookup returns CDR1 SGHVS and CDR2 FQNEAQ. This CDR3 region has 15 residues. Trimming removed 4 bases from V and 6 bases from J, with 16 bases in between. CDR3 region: CASSSTAPLGNEQFF. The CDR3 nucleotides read TGTGCCAGCAGCTCTACCGCGCCCTTGGGCAATGAGCAGTTCTTC.

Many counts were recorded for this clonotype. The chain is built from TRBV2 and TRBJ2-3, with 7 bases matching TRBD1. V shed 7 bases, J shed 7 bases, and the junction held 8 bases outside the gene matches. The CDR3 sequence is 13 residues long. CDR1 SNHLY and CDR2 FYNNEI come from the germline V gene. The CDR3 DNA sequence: TGTGCCAGCACCGCCAGGGGGTCAAATACGCAGTATTTT. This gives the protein CASTARGSNTQYF. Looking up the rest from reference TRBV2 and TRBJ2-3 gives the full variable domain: EPEVTQTPSHQVTQMGQEVILRCVPISNHLYFYWYRQILGQKVEFLVSFYNNEISEKSEIFDDQFSVERPDGSNFTLKIRSTKLEDSAMYFCASTARGSNTQYFGPGTRLTVL.

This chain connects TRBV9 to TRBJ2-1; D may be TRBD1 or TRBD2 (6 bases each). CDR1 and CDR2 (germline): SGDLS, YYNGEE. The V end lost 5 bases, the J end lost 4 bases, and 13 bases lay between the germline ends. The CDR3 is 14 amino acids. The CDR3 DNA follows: TGTGCCAGCAGTGTGAAGGGGGGATACAATGAGCAGTTCTTC. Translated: CASSVKGGYNEQFF.

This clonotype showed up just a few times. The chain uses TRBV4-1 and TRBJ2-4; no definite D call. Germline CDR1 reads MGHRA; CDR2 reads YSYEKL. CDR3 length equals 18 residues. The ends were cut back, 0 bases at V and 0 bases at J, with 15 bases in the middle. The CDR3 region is CASSQDIRVNLAKNIQYF. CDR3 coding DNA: TGCGCCAGCAGCCAAGATATCCGGGTGAACTTAGCCAAAAACATTCAGTACTTC.

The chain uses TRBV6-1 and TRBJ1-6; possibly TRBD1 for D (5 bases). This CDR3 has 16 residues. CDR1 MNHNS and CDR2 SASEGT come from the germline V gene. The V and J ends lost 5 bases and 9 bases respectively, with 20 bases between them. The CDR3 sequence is CASSPWQGVSSSPLHF. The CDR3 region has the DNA TGTGCCAGCAGTCCCTGGCAGGGAGTAAGCAGTTCACCCCTCCACTTT.

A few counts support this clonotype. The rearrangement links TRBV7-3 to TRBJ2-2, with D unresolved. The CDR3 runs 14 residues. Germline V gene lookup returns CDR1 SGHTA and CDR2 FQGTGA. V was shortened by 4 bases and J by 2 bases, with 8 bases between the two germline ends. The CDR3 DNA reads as TGTGCCAGCAGCTCCAACAGAAACACCGGGGAGCTGTTTTTT. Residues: CASSSNRNTGELFF.

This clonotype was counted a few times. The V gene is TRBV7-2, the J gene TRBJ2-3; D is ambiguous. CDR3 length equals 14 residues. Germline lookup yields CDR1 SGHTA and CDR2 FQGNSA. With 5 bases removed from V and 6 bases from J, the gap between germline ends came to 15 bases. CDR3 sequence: CASSQGWGFDTQYF. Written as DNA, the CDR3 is TGTGCCAGCAGCCAAGGTTGGGGTTTCGATACGCAGTATTTT.

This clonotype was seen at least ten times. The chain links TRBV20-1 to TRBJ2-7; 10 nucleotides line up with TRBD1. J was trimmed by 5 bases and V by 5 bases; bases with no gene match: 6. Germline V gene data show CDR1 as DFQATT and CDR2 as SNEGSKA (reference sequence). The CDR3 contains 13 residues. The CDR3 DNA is TGCAGTGCTGGGGACAGGGGAGGGGACGAGCAGTACTTC. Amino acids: CSAGDRGGDEQYF.

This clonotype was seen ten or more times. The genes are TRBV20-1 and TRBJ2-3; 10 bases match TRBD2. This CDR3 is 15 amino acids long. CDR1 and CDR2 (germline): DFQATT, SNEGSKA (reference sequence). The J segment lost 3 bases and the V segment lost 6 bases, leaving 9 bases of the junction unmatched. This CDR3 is CSASPTSGKTDTQYF. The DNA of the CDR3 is TGCAGTGCCTCACCTACTAGCGGGAAGACAGATACGCAGTATTTT.

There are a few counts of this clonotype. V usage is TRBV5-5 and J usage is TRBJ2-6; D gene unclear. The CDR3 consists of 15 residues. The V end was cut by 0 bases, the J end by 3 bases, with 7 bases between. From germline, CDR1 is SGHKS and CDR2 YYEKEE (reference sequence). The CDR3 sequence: CASSLVLGGANVLTF. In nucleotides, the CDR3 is TGTGCCAGCAGCTTGGTTCTCGGTGGGGCCAACGTCCTGACTTTC. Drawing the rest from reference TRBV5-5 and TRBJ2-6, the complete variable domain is DAGVTQSPTHLIKTRGQQVTLRCSPISGHKSVSWYQQVLGQGPQFIFQYYEKEERGRGNFPDRFSARQFPNYSSELNVNALLLGDSALYLCASSLVLGGANVLTFGAGSRLTVL.

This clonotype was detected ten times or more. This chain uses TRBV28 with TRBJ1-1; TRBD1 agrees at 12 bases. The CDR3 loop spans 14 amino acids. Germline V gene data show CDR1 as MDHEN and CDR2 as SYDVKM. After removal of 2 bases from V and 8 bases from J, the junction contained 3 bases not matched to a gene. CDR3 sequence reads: CASSLIGTGGEAFF. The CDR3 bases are TGTGCCAGCAGTTTAATCGGGACAGGGGGCGAAGCTTTCTTT. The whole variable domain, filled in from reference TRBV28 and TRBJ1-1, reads DVKVTQSSRYLVKRTGEKVFLECVQDMDHENMFWYRQDPGLGLRLIYFSYDVKMKEKGDIPEGYSVSREKKERFSLILESASTNQTSMYLCASSLIGTGGEAFFGQGTRLTVV.

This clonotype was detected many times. The CDR3 spells CASSPGTGQGKNEQYF. For the CDR3, the DNA is TGTGCCAGCAGCCCAGGGACAGGACAGGGTAAAAACGAGCAGTACTTC. The chain uses TRBV9 and TRBJ2-7; 8 positions match TRBD1. The CDR3 consists of 16 residues. The V gene end was trimmed by 4 bases and the J gene end by 5 bases; junction bases not matched to a gene: 14. CDR1 is SGDLS, CDR2 YYNGEE, per germline.

The CDR3, as DNA: TGCGCCAGCAGCTTGGGGACCACTGGAAACACCATATATTTT. Translating it yields CASSLGTTGNTIYF. V usage is TRBV5-1 and J usage is TRBJ1-3, with D unresolved. Germline values: CDR1 SGHRS, CDR2 YFSETQ. Deletions cut 0 bases from V and 2 bases from J, with 6 bases between. This CDR3 spans 14 amino acids.

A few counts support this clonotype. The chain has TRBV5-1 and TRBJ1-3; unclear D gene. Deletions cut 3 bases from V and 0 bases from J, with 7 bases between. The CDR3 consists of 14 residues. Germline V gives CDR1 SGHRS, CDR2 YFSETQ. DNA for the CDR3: TGCGCCAGCAGCTCCACGGACTCTGGAAACACCATATATTTT. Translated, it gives CASSSTDSGNTIYF.